A single sample is the source of the 9 T cell receptor beta chains below, sequenced in a study of monozygotic twins with inflammatory bowel disease. TCRdb reprocessed the 5' RACE reads, keeping one entry per CDR3 protein, no DNA. This sample's table has around 380,000 distinct CDR3 sequences. Material for sequencing was blood. The receptors stem from a human donor with ulcerative colitis or Crohn's disease, or a healthy co-twin of an affected twin (not recorded which).

The chain has TRBV4-2 and TRBJ2-2; the D gene TCRdb calls, TRBD2, cannot be checked with no DNA. The CDR3 extends over 19 amino acids. Germline CDR1 is LGHNA and CDR2 is YNFKEQ. The CDR3 reads CASSQAQGVAGGPGGELFF.

The chain employs TRBV7-2 and TRBJ2-7; TCRdb names TRBD1, which stays unverified in the absence of DNA. CDR3 length: 15 amino acids. CDR1 and CDR2 (germline): SGHTA, FQGNSA. The chain's CDR3 is CASSWAGQGPYEQYF.

The rearrangement joins TRBV5-4 to TRBJ2-1; absent DNA, TCRdb's TRBD2 call cannot be checked. From germline, CDR1 is SGHNT and CDR2 YYREEE (reference sequence). The CDR3 extends over 16 amino acids. The CDR3 loop reads CASSLQAGGVGYEQFF.

The chain uses TRBV6-5 and TRBJ1-2. Germline lookup yields CDR1 MNHEY and CDR2 SVGAGI. The CDR3 sequence is 14 residues long. The CDR3 region is CASGYIGGGYGYTF.

This chain connects TRBV29-1 to TRBJ2-7; TCRdb gives TRBD1 as the D gene, but with no DNA this cannot be confirmed. In germline, CDR1 is SQVTM, CDR2 ANQGSEA. The CDR3 length is 14 residues. This CDR3 reads CSVEKGGLTGEQYF.

The chain links TRBV20-1 to TRBJ1-3; no DNA is available, so the TRBD1 call from TCRdb remains unchecked. Germline V gene lookup returns CDR1 DFQATT and CDR2 SNEGSKA (reference sequence). The CDR3 loop spans 14 amino acids. The CDR3 sequence is CSALRQASGNTIYF.

This chain connects TRBV10-3 to TRBJ1-1; TCRdb's D call, TRBD1, is unchecked because there is no DNA. CDR1 and CDR2 from the germline V gene are ENHRY and SYGVKD. The CDR3 is 15 amino acids. The CDR3: CAISDTGGANTEAFF.

The chain has TRBV7-9 and TRBJ2-3; TCRdb calls TRBD1, which cannot be checked without DNA. CDR1 and CDR2 from the germline V gene are SEHNR and FQNEAQ (reference sequence). The CDR3 is 17 amino acids. CDR3 sequence: CASSPMGGIPSTDTQYF.

The chain has TRBV28 and TRBJ1-5; checking the TCRdb D call of TRBD1 is not possible without DNA. The germline V gene encodes CDR1 MDHEN and CDR2 SYDVKM. The length of the CDR3 is 12 residues. The CDR3 spells CASRTADQPQHF.